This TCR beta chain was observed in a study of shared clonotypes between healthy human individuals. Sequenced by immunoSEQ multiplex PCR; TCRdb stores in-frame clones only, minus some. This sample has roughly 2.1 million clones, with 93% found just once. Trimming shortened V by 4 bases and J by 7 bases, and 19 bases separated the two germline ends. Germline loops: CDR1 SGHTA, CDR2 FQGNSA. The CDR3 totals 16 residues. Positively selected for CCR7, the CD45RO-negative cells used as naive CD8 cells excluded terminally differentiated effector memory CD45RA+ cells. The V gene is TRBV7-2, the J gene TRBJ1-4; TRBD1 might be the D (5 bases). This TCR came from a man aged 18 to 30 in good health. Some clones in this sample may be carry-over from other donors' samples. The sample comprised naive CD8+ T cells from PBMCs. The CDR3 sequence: CASSSLREGLGEKLFF. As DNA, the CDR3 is TGTGCCAGCAGCTCCCTTAGGGAGGGGCTGGGTGAAAAACTGTTTTTT.